Listed below are T cell receptor beta chains from one sample, sequenced in a study of T cell changes during pregnancy in multiple sclerosis. The assay was immunoSEQ multiplex PCR, and TCRdb's table has in-frame clones only and misses some. The profile shows 30,000 to 45,000 clones, 91% of them singletons. This sample comprised CD4+ T cells from peripheral blood mononuclear cells, obtained in the second trimester of pregnancy. The receptors shown here come from a female donor in good health, enrolled as a control in a pregnancy study. Both conserved end residues are part of each CDR3. A D gene is named only where the DNA matches it firmly. Some rows mark clone size as missing; the rest say once, few, many or name a class of expanded clone.

.,.,TRBV19,TRBJ1-6,CATKQGSPSPLHF,TGTGCCACTAAACAGGGCTCCCCTTCACCCCTCCACTTT
.,TRBD1,TRBV2,TRBJ2-5,CASRGTGEETQYF,TGTGCCAGCAGGGGGACAGGGGAAGAGACCCAGTACTTC
.,TRBD2,TRBV11-3,TRBJ2-1,CASSPAWTSGKSEQFF,TGTGCCAGCAGCCCCGCCTGGACTAGCGGGAAGAGTGAGCAGTTCTTC
.,.,TRBV29-1,TRBJ2-5,CSVAYQGGEQYF,TGCAGCGTTGCGTATCAAGGAGGAGAGCAGTACTTC
.,.,TRBV2,TRBJ2-7,CAKKAASSYEQYF,TGTGCCAAAAAAGCGGCTAGCTCCTACGAGCAGTACTTC
.,.,TRBV19,TRBJ2-7,CASRSGKSYEQYF,TGTGCCAGTAGATCGGGAAAGTCCTACGAGCAGTACTTC
.,TRBD2,TRBV10-3,TRBJ2-5,CAISASGRSQETQYF,TGTGCCATCAGCGCGAGCGGGAGGTCGCAAGAGACCCAGTACTTC
.,TRBD1,TRBV2,TRBJ1-2,CASRETGGNYGYTF,TGTGCCAGCAGAGAAACAGGGGGAAATTATGGCTACACCTTC
.,TRBD2,TRBV18,TRBJ2-3,CASSQRGGVLSTDTQYF,TGTGCCAGCTCCCAGCGGGGGGGCGTTTTAAGCACAGATACGCAGTATTTT
.,.,TRBV7-7,TRBJ2-7,CASSLEAGQAYEQYF,TGTGCTAGCAGCTTAGAAGCGGGACAGGCCTACGAGCAGTACTTC
.,.,TRBV6-1,TRBJ1-5,CASSEVGHFSNQPQHF,TGTGCCAGCAGTGAAGTGGGACACTTTAGCAATCAGCCCCAGCATTTT
.,.,TRBV5-1,TRBJ2-3,CASSLALDPDTQYF,TGCGCCAGCAGCTTGGCGTTAGATCCAGATACGCAGTATTTT
.,TRBD2,TRBV6-1,TRBJ2-1,CASSVLAGAINEQFF,TGTGCCAGCAGTGTCCTAGCGGGGGCGATAAATGAGCAGTTCTTC
.,TRBD1,TRBV4-1,TRBJ2-5,CASSQLWTGRETQYF,TGCGCCAGCAGCCAACTTTGGACAGGTCGGGAGACCCAGTACTTC
.,.,TRBV18,TRBJ1-5,CASSPRAVQPQHF,TGTGCCAGCTCACCCAGGGCTGTTCAGCCCCAGCATTTT
.,.,TRBV18,TRBJ1-2,CASSPPSRDVGYGYTF,TGTGCCAGCTCACCACCGAGCCGGGATGTCGGGTATGGCTACACCTTC
few,TRBD1,TRBV4-2,TRBJ1-2,CASSHIDREETF,TGTGCCAGCAGCCACATTGACAGGGAAGAGACCTTC
few,.,TRBV5-6,TRBJ2-2,CASSLGETRLSGTGELFF,TGTGCCAGCAGCTTGGGTGAAACTCGACTATCGGGAACCGGGGAGCTGTTTTTT
once,.,TRBV6-1,TRBJ1-1,CASSVEGGGTEAFF,TGTGCCAGCAGTGTTGAAGGGGGGGGAACTGAAGCTTTCTTT
once,TRBD1,TRBV7-3,TRBJ1-5,CASSLTGTGRNQPQHF,TGTGCCAGCAGCTTGACCGGGACAGGAAGGAATCAGCCCCAGCATTTT
.,TRBD2,TRBV29-1,TRBJ2-3,CSVQTSPSGTDTQYF,TGCAGCGTTCAGACTAGCCCAAGCGGCACAGATACGCAGTATTTT
.,.,TRBV7-2,TRBJ1-3,CASSPLASSGNTIYF,TGTGCCAGCAGCCCCCTGGCAAGCTCTGGAAACACCATATATTTT
.,.,TRBV2,TRBJ1-1,CASILDRNTEAFF,TGTGCCAGCATTCTCGACAGGAACACTGAAGCTTTCTTT
.,TRBD1,TRBV19,TRBJ1-1,CASWDRQRNTEAFF,TGTGCCAGTTGGGACAGACAAAGGAACACTGAAGCTTTCTTT
.,.,TRBV9,TRBJ2-7,CASSSFVPPYEQYF,TGTGCCAGCAGCTCCTTTGTCCCTCCCTACGAGCAGTACTTC
.,TRBD2,TRBV6-1,TRBJ2-1,CASNIQGLGGNEQFF,TGTGCCAGCAACATTCAAGGACTAGGCGGAAATGAGCAGTTCTTC
.,TRBD1,TRBV6-1,TRBJ1-4,CASSEWTGYNEKLFF,TGTGCCAGCAGTGAATGGACAGGGTATAATGAAAAACTGTTTTTT
.,.,TRBV7-8,TRBJ2-5,CASSSVGHVQETQYF,TGTGCCAGCAGCTCAGTGGGCCATGTTCAAGAGACCCAGTACTTC
.,TRBD2,TRBV2,TRBJ2-3,CASGPQAGVTRYF,TGTGCCAGCGGACCCCAAGCGGGAGTGACTCGATATTTT
.,.,TRBV19,TRBJ1-5,CASVWGGDQPQHF,TGTGCCAGTGTCTGGGGGGGGGATCAGCCCCAGCATTTT
.,.,TRBV4-1,TRBJ1-2,CASSQEFFQAGANYGYTF,TGCGCCAGCAGCCAAGAATTTTTCCAGGCGGGAGCTAACTATGGCTACACCTTC
.,.,TRBV12-2,TRBJ2-1,CASRPRTSGHSYNEQFF,TGTGCAAGTCGCCCTCGGACTAGCGGACACTCCTACAATGAGCAGTTCTTC
.,.,TRBV5-4,TRBJ2-3,CASSLDLDLLPYF,TGTGCCAGCAGCTTGGATCTAGATCTGCTCCCGTATTTT
.,.,TRBV5-1,TRBJ1-3,CASSPTGASGNTIYF,TGCGCCAGCAGCCCGACGGGTGCCTCTGGAAACACCATATATTTT
.,.,TRBV28,TRBJ1-3,CASSLVGRGSGNTIYF,TGTGCCAGCAGTTTGGTAGGGCGGGGATCTGGAAACACCATATATTTT
.,.,TRBV9,TRBJ1-2,CASSAGPFRRGYTF,TGTGCCAGCAGTGCGGGCCCTTTTCGAAGGGGCTACACCTTC
.,.,TRBV5-1,TRBJ1-6,CASSLQVEGSPLHF,TGCGCCAGCAGCCTGCAGGTCGAAGGTTCACCCCTCCACTTT
.,TRBD1,TRBV5-1,TRBJ1-5,CASSSIDRGRQPQHF,TGCGCCAGCAGCTCCATCGACAGGGGGAGACAGCCCCAGCATTTT
.,TRBD1,TRBV6-4,TRBJ1-1,CASSYIQGEKAFF,TGTGCCAGCAGTTATATACAGGGGGAGAAGGCTTTCTTT
.,.,TRBV2,TRBJ2-5,CASSETYNREGETQYF,TGTGCCAGCAGTGAGACCTACAACAGGGAGGGAGAGACCCAGTACTTC
.,TRBD1,TRBV7-6,TRBJ2-7,CASSSIGTGDIEQYF,TGTGCCAGCAGCTCAATCGGGACAGGGGATATAGAGCAGTACTTC
.,TRBD1,TRBV19,TRBJ2-1,CASSEDRGNEQFF,TGTGCCAGTAGCGAGGACAGGGGCAATGAGCAGTTCTTC
.,TRBD2,TRBV7-9,TRBJ2-2,CASSTRTSGRVATGELFF,TGTGCCAGCAGCACCCGGACTAGCGGGAGGGTCGCGACCGGGGAGCTGTTTTTT
few,.,TRBV2,TRBJ1-1,CASSEGGQNTEAFF,TGTGCCAGCAGTGAAGGAGGACAGAACACTGAAGCTTTCTTT
.,TRBD1,TRBV10-3,TRBJ1-5,CAISRNAGTGGQPQHF,TGTGCCATCAGCAGGAATGCCGGGACAGGGGGTCAGCCCCAGCATTTT
.,.,TRBV27,TRBJ2-3,CASSYSGYSTDTQYF,TGTGCCAGCAGTTATAGCGGATATAGCACAGATACGCAGTATTTT
.,TRBD2,TRBV7-3,TRBJ2-3,CASSVTSGADTQYF,TGTGCCAGCAGCGTCACTAGCGGGGCAGATACGCAGTATTTT
.,.,TRBV5-6,TRBJ2-6,CASSLGAEPAGANVLTF,TGTGCCAGCAGCTTGGGTGCCGAGCCGGCTGGGGCCAACGTCCTGACTTTC
.,.,TRBV6-6,TRBJ1-3,CASSYPSVISGNTIYF,TGTGCCAGCAGTTACCCCTCAGTGATCTCTGGAAACACCATATATTTT
.,.,TRBV7-9,TRBJ1-1,CASSFSVNTEAFF,TGTGCCAGCAGCTTTTCGGTGAACACTGAAGCTTTCTTT
.,.,TRBV10-3,TRBJ2-1,CAIKGTSEGRNYNEQFF,TGTGCCATCAAAGGGACTTCAGAGGGGCGCAACTACAATGAGCAGTTCTTC
.,.,TRBV6-5,TRBJ2-1,CASNRVGDEQFF,TGTGCCAGCAACAGGGTGGGCGATGAGCAGTTCTTC
once,TRBD2,TRBV5-1,TRBJ2-1,CASSLAGGGAPFF,TGCGCCAGCAGCTTGGCGGGCGGGGGGGCCCCGTTCTTC
.,.,TRBV7-2,TRBJ2-1,CASSFGESNEQFF,TGTGCCAGCAGCTTTGGAGAATCCAATGAGCAGTTCTTC
.,.,TRBV11-2,TRBJ1-5,CASSLEVAQPQHF,TGTGCCAGCAGCTTAGAGGTGGCTCAGCCCCAGCATTTT
.,.,TRBV25-1,TRBJ2-2,CASSDHTANTGELFF,TGTGCCAGCAGTGATCATACAGCGAACACCGGGGAGCTGTTTTTT
once,TRBD1,TRBV18,TRBJ2-5,CASSLQQGAAEETQYF,TGTGCCAGCTCACTGCAACAGGGGGCAGCGGAGGAGACCCAGTACTTC